This TCR beta chain was captured in a study of blood T cell repertoires in COVID-19 (TCRdb year 2020). Broadly, across the study: Samples covering the acute and convalescent phases of COVID-19 were provided by collaborators in the United States, Italy and Spain. The prospective study material was composed of cDNA or gDNA derived from T cells, B-cell-depleted T cells, or PBMCs. Subjects who had been exposed to COVID-19, were actively infected with it, or had recovered from it provided the deeply sampled blood TCRbeta repertoires that made up the dataset. A freely available public database, intended as a resource for researchers studying the immune response to SARS-CoV-2, is where the repertoires were released. The samples were drawn from the first 160 participants of the ongoing ImmuneRACE study and from 1,254 subjects provided by 6 global collaborators. Nearly every sample came with metadata listing a de-identified subject ID, COVID-19 status, age in years and sex. HLA class I and class II types, where available, came from metadata supplied by the sample provider rather than from assay-based typing. General findings and caveats noted by the study authors: The amount of clinical and demographic metadata varied by source and participant and was provided uncurated.

A word on this clone: It lacks a known antigen. Base qualities are not provided; no much larger clone lies one nucleotide away.

One collaborating source in Seattle enrolled patients while the patients were actively infected and followed the patients over time throughout the course of disease. Whole blood was collected in K2EDTA tubes by collaborating institutions according to the institutions' own protocols. Collaborator samples were shipped for TCRbeta analysis as frozen whole blood, isolated PBMCs, or DNA extracted from either sample type. From its cysteine to its phenylalanine, the CDR3 spans 15 amino acids. This entry keeps only the CDR3 DNA: 45 bases, framed from base 1. V lost 0 bases and J lost 4 bases, and the count of bases not matched to a germline gene is 4. For CDR1 and CDR2, the germline V gene lists SGHRS and YFSETQ. TCRbeta CDR3 regions were amplified from genomic DNA using the immunoSEQ Assay, a bias-controlled multiplex PCR. Processing in the source paper ran as follows. The number of nucleated cells in each sample was estimated from the amplification of reference gene primers within the assay. Sequence reads were collapsed and filtered to measure the absolute abundance of every unique TCRbeta CDR3 rearrangement. For each sample, productive Simpson clonality was calculated as the square root of Simpson's diversity index across productive rearrangements. TCRdb retrieved this table from immuneACCESS and kept in-frame rearrangements only. Not all clones are present; in checked studies, unresolved V genes account for under half, and no reason is known for the remainder. V, J and clone size were drawn from that table, and D and trimming were deduced from the DNA. The sample contains just over 250,000 clones, approximately 88% of them found a single time. The ten largest clones represent approximately 10% of the sample.

The source of this sequence is a woman in her 70s with COVID-19, enrolled during active disease. The V and J genes are TRBV5-1 and TRBJ1-1; the central 9 bases match TRBD1. Sequencing was done on a sample of peripheral blood. At the DNA level, the sequence is TGCGCCAGCAGCTTGGCGCAGACAGGGGGCACTGAAGCTTTCTTT. Translated, this gives CASSLAQTGGTEAFF.